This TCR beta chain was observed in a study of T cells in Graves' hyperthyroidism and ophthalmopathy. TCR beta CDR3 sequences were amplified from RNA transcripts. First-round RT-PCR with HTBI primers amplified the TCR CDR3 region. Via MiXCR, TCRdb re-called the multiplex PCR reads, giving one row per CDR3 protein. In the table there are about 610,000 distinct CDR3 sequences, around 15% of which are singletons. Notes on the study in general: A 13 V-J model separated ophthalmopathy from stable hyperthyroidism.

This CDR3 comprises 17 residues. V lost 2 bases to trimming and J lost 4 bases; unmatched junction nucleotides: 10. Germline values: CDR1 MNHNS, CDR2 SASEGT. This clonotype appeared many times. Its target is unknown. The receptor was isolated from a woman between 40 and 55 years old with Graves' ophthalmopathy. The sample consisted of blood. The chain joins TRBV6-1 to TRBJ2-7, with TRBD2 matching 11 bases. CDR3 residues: CASSEQVAPSGRYEQYF. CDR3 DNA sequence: TGTGCCAGCAGTGAACAGGTCGCCCCTAGCGGGAGGTACGAGCAGTACTTC.